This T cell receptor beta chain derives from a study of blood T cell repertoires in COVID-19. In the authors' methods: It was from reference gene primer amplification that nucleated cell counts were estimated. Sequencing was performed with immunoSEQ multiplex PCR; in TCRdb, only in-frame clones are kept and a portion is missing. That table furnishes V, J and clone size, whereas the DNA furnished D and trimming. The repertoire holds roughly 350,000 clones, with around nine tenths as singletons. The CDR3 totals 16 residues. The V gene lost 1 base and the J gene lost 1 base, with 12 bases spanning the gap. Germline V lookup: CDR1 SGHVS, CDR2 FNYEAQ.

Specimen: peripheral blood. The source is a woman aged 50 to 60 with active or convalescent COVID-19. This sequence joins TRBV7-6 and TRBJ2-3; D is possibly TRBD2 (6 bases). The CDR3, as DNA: TGTGCCAGCAGCTTAGGGGCGGGGTACGGCACAGATACGCAGTATTTT. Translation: CASSLGAGYGTDTQYF.